This T cell receptor (beta chain) was sequenced for a study of cytomegalovirus exposure and HLA in healthy donors (dated by TCRdb to the late 2010s). Background on the whole study: An earlier analysis of roughly 500 of the donors reported approximately 300 Gb of sequence data and 95 million to 130 million unique TCR beta sequences obtained from some 200 million T cells. To study patterns of TCR occurrence, a later analysis re-analyzed previously published TCR beta repertoires from 550 to 800 donors and added high-resolution HLA genotyping. An earlier analysis of approximately 630 of the donors applied high-throughput TCR beta sequencing to assess whether each TCR beta V gene segment acted as functional or pseudogenic. The study combined high-throughput TCR immunosequencing, statistical association of individual TCRs with disease status, and machine learning to predict cytomegalovirus infection status. Every repertoire in the discovery cohort had been generated on one and the same sequencing platform. A separate validation cohort of roughly 130 different subjects was used in addition to the approximately 610-subject first cohort. The number of donors typed differed by locus, with 629-630 for A, B, C, DRB1 and DQB1, 522 for DQA1, nearly 610 for DPA1, and under 490 for DPB1. Five DR-DQ haplotypes were handled as single units for association and clustering because linkage in the cohort was strong. Class I and class II HLA loci were covered by the typing at four-digit resolution. Of the roughly 430 genotyped donors, 65% to 90% fell in the genetic ancestry cluster associated with self-reported Caucasian donors. On average, over 200,000 unique TCR beta nucleotide sequences were sequenced per donor among about 400 genotyped donors of the cohort, with 15% to 20% of those sequences being non-productive. In a later genetic analysis, genome-wide SNP genotypes for about 55% of the roughly 670 donors were used, and that subset was treated as a discovery cohort. The aim of the study was to test whether cataloging public T cell receptors could identify signatures of past pathogen exposure. Roughly 300 gigabases of sequencing data and 78 million or so unique TCR sequences were included in an early release covering 550 to 650 HLA-typed donors. Donor age, sex, ethnicity and CMV serostatus were compiled together with the repertoire data. The study used immunosequencing to profile the T cell repertoires of more than 650 subjects and linked those repertoires to cytomegalovirus serostatus. Rather than using new phenotypic data, the later analysis identified candidate immune exposures from TCR beta sequences and from how often those sequences occurred across donors. What the authors observed across the whole study: While some public TCRs were present in many individuals, most TCR sequences turned up only very rarely across donors. According to a later analysis, parvovirus B19, influenza, CMV and Epstein-Barr virus appeared linked to several top co-occurrence clusters. Because counts were too low, about 17 rarely observed V segments, including chromosome 9 orphons, were excluded from the earlier analysis of some 590 of the donors. The 87-base-pair reads could not distinguish some IMGT-functional V segments, including TRBV6-2 and TRBV6-3, so those segments were excluded. When HLA alleles, especially DR and DQ, strongly co-occurred, attributing TCR associations to individual alleles was difficult. A cluster of highly shared sequence variants was judged likely to represent a technical artifact of the sequencing pipeline. A total of 164 TCR beta chains were listed by the study as associated with cytomegalovirus. Because HLA typing was unavailable for some donors at each locus, only the typed subset was used in association tests. For the cohort, immune exposure information was limited to CMV serostatus. Cytomegalovirus status was reported to be diagnosed by the classifier with high specificity and sensitivity in both the original and validation cohorts. At a false discovery rate of 0.05, a later analysis linked under 20,000 TCR beta sequences to specific HLA alleles. Correlated functional status among segregating V segments might be attributable to linkage disequilibrium, but an unknown experimental factor could not be ruled out. According to a later genetic analysis, donors in an Asian-associated ancestry cluster had fewer N-insertions in productive TCRs than the approximately 690-donor mean. According to the authors, the approach could potentially be generalized to other disease states and immunological phenotypes. Sequencing depth was assumed to be roughly uniform across donors in the presence/absence analyses, though that assumption may not hold. According to a later analysis, TCR association rates differed among HLA loci, with DRB1 alleles showing the most associated TCRs and HLA-C alleles showing the fewest. A further reported finding was that TCR beta sequences accurately predicted the HLA-A and HLA-B alleles for most subjects in the first cohort. An association between a missense DCLRE1C variant and V-gene and J-gene trimming of TCR beta chains was found in a later genetic analysis and replicated in an independent cohort. A later analysis found that most CMV-associated TCR beta chains appeared HLA-restricted, with HLA associations seemingly driven largely by CMV exposure. A later analysis found that HLA-associated TCR beta chains were more clonally expanded and had lower generation probabilities than equally common non-associated chains. The cohort was sequenced for TCR beta chains only, and without alpha or paired-chain data the features that could be detected were limited. Broadly in line with IMGT annotations, most TCR beta V segments showed up in productive rearrangements about 90% or about 30% of the time in an earlier analysis of 450 to 750 of the donors. A few of the identified cytomegalovirus-associated TCR beta chains were confirmed in vitro to be specific for cytomegalovirus antigens.

The cohort comprised some 680 healthy bone marrow donors. All cohort members were sampled while nominally healthy, although unrecorded immune exposures were likely present. The donor tested CMV seronegative and was one of the 352 seronegative cohort members. Every donor gave a peripheral blood sample, and the peripheral blood mononuclear cells from that sample were used for TCR beta sequencing. Genomic DNA was extracted from the blood cell samples with the Qiagen DNeasy Blood Extraction Kit. As for this clone: This receptor's antigen is unknown. There are no base qualities to consult, and no much larger clone falls within one base.

The receptor library was made with the immunoSEQ multiplex PCR assay. The multiplex PCR relied on a mix of 60 forward primers for TCR Vbeta segments and 13 reverse primers for TCR Jbeta segments. A multiplex PCR assay on genomic DNA amplified the CDR3 region of rearranged TCR beta genes. The amplified TCR beta libraries were sequenced on the Illumina HiSeq System as 87-base-pair reads. On the study's bioinformatics: In a later analysis, some 80 million unique TCR beta chains were counted across the approximately 640 repertoires, and around 10 million of these chains were shared by at least two donors. Raw reads were error-corrected and collapsed into unique sequences with a nearest-neighbor algorithm that merged closely related sequences to remove PCR and sequencing errors. V, D and J gene segments were assigned by aligning CDR3 sequences to IMGT reference sequences. For a sequence to be retained, a match of at least six nucleotides was required to both a V gene segment and a J gene segment. Rearrangements were called productive when the CDR3 lacked stop codons and stayed in frame with V and J; all others were non-productive. Following IMGT convention, CDR3 was defined as the stretch from the second conserved V-encoded cysteine up to the conserved J-encoded phenylalanine. The earlier analysis of 450 to 750 of the donors excluded any sequence lacking an unambiguous match to a single V gene segment. In an earlier analysis of about 590 of the donors, a V segment was called functional when productive rearrangements were above 56.7%, and segregating when the standard deviation between donors exceeded 5%. A statistical classification framework was built to diagnose cytomegalovirus status from the catalog of TCR beta chain sequences. In a later analysis, TCR nucleotide sequences were compared against IMGT/GENE-DB human TR gene sequences so that V and J genes could be assigned. The TCRdist pipeline was used in a later analysis to assign CDR3 sequences and most-parsimonious VDJ recombination scenarios. In a later analysis, each TCR beta chain was defined by its CDR3 amino acid sequence together with its V-gene family, and reads lacking a unique V-gene family were excluded. In a later analysis, 550 to 650 highly shared, low-generation-probability nucleotide sequences were removed to address suspected cross-contamination and a sequencing artifact. In a later analysis, a clonal expansion index was calculated for each public chain from normalized within-repertoire ranks of inferred template counts. In a later analysis, generation probabilities were computed using a VDJ recombination model fitted to out-of-frame rearrangements, and the results were checked against IGoR. In a later analysis, TCR-TCR, TCR-HLA and TCR-CMV co-occurrence was scored with hypergeometric tests, and a repertoire-size bias correction was applied to TCR pairs. To estimate false discovery rates, a later analysis permuted the HLA or CMV assignments 20 times. In a later analysis, co-occurring TCRs were grouped using DBSCAN, and TCRdist sequence similarity was added for clustering within HLA-allele-positive subsets. Repertoires with fewer than 30,000 or more than 120,000 public chains were left out of co-occurrence clustering, as were four to six repertoires with anomalous nucleotide sharing. TCRdb retrieved this table from immuneACCESS and kept in-frame rearrangements only. Not all clones are present; in checked studies, unresolved V genes account for under half, and no reason is known for the remainder. V and J calls and clone size are as listed in that table; D and trimming were resolved from the DNA. The sample contains approximately 220,000 clones, roughly 84% of them found a single time. 0.71% of the sample comes from the top ten.

CDR1 and CDR2 were assigned from the germline V gene (reference sequence) as GTSNPN and SVGIG. The CDR3 holds 14 amino acids from the cysteine to the phenylalanine. Left in the record is the CDR3 DNA by itself, 42 bases read in frame from the first base. Relative to germline, V is 0 bases shorter and J is 4 bases shorter, with 12 bases between their ends. Sequencing input: PBMCs. The V and J genes are TRBV30 and TRBJ1-2, with the D gene not clear enough to name. This receptor was obtained from a boy aged 2 to 9 in good health and CMV-seronegative. The encoded CDR3 is CAWSVDRLSYGYTF. The nucleotide sequence reads TGTGCCTGGAGTGTAGACCGACTTTCCTATGGCTACACCTTC.